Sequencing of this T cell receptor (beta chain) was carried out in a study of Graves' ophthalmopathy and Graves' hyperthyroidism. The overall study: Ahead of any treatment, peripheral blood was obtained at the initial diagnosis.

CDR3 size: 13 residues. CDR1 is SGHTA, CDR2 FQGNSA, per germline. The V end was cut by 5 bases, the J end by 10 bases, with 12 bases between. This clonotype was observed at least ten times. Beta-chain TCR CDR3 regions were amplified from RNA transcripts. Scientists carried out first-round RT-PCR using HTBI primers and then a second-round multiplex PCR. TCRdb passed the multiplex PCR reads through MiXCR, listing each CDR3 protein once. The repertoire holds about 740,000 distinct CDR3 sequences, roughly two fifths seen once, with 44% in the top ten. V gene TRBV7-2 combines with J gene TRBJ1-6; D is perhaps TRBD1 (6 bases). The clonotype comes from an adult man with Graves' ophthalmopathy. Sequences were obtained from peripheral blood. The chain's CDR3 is CASSDTDRSPLHF. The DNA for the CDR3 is TGTGCCAGCAGCGACACCGACAGGTCACCCCTCCACTTT.